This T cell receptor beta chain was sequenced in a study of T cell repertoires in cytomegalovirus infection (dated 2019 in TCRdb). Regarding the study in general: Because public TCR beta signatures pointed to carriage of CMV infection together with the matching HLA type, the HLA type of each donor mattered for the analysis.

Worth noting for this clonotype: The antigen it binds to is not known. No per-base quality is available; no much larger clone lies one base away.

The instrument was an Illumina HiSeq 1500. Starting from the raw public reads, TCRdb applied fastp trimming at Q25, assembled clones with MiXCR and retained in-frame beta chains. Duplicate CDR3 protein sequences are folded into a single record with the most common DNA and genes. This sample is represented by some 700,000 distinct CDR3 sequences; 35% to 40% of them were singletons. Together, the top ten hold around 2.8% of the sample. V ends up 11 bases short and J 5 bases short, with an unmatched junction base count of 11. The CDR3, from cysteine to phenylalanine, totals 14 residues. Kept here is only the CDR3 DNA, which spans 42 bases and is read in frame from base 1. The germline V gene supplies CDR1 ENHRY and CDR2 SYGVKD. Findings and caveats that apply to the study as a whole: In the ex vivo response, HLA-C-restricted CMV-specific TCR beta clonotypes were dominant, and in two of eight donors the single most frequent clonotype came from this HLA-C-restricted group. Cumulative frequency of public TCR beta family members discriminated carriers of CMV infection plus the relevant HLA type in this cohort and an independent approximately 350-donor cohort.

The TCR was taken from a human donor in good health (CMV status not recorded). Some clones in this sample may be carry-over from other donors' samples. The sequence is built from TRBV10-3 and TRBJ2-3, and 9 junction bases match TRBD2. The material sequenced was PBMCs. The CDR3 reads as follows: CASRGSGSEDTQYF. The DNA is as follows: TGTGCCTCCCGGGGTAGCGGGAGTGAAGATACGCAGTATTTT.